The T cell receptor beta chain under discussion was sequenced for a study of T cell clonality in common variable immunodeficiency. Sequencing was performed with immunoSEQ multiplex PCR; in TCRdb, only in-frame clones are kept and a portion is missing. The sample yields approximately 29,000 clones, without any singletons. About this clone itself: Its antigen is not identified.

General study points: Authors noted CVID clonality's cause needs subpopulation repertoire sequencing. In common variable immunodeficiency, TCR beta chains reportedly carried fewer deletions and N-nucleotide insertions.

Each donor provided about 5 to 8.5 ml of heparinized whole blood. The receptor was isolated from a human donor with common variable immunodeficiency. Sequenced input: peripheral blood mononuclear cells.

The CDR3 DNA, read in part, is TGTGCCAGCAGTGAAAGAGCAGGGGAGGGCTATGGC. It is translated as CASSERAGEGYG. The entire CDR3 protein is CASSERAGEGYGYTF. V gene TRBV6-1 combines with J gene TRBJ1-2; D is perhaps TRBD1 (6 bases). The read falls 3 residues short of the CDR3 end, and the missing part is taken from the germline J gene. Germline values: CDR1 MNHNS, CDR2 SASEGT. Trimming pared 2 bases from V and 4 bases from J, leaving 14 bases between. The CDR3 is 15 residues long.